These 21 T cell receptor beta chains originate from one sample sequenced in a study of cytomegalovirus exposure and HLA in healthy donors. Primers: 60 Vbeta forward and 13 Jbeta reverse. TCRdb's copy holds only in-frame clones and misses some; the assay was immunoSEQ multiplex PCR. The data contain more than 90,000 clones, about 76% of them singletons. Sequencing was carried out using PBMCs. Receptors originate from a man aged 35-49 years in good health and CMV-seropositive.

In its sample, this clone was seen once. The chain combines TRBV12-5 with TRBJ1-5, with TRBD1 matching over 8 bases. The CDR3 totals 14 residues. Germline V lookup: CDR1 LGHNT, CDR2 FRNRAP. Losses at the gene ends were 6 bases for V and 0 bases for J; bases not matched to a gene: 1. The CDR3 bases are TGTGCTAGTGGGACAGGGGTTAGCAATCAGCCCCAGCATTTT. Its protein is CASGTGVSNQPQHF.

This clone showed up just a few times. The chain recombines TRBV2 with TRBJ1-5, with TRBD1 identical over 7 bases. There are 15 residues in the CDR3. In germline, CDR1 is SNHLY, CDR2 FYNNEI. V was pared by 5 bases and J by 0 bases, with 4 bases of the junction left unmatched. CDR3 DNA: TGTGCCAGCAGTCGGACAGGCCTTAGCAATCAGCCCCAGCATTTT. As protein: CASSRTGLSNQPQHF. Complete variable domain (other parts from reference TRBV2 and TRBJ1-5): EPEVTQTPSHQVTQMGQEVILRCVPISNHLYFYWYRQILGQKVEFLVSFYNNEISEKSEIFDDQFSVERPDGSNFTLKIRSTKLEDSAMYFCASSRTGLSNQPQHFGDGTRLSIL.

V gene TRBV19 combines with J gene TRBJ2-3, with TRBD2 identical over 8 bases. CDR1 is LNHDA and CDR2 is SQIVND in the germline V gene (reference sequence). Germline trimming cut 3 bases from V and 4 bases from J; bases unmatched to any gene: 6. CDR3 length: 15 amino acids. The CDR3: CASSIGAGGSDTQYF. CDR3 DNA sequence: TGTGCCAGTAGTATCGGGGCGGGAGGTTCAGATACGCAGTATTTT.

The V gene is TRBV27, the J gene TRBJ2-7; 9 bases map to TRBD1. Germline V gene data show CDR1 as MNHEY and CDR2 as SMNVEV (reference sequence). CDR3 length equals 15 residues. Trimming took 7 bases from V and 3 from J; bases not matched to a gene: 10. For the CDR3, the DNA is TGTGCCAGCAAAGGAGGGTGGACAGGGGACTACGAGCAGTACTTC. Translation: CASKGGWTGDYEQYF.

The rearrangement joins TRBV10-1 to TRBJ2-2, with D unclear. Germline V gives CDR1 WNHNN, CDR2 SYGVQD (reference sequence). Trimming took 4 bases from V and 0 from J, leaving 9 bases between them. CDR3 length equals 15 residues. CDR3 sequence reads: CASSVTDPNTGELFF. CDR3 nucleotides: TGCGCCAGCAGTGTAACAGATCCGAACACCGGGGAGCTGTTTTTT.

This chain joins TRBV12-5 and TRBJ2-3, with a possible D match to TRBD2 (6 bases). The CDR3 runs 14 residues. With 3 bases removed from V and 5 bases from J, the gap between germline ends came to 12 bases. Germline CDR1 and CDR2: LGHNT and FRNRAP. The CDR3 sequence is CASGFGRGIDTQYF. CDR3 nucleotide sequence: TGTGCTAGTGGTTTTGGTCGGGGGATAGATACGCAGTATTTT.

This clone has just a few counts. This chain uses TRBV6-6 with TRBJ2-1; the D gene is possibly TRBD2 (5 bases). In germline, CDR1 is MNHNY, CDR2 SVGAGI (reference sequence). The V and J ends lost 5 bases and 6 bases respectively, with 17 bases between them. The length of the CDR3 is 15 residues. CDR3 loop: CASSPRGSSSNEQFF. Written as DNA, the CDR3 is TGTGCCAGCAGTCCTCGAGGGAGTAGTAGCAATGAGCAGTTCTTC.

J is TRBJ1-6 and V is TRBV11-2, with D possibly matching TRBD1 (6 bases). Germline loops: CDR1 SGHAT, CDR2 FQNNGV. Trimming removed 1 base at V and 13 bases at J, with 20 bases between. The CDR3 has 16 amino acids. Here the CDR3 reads CASSLVARGNLVPLHF. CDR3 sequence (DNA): TGTGCCAGCAGCTTAGTTGCCAGGGGAAATCTGGTCCCCCTCCACTTT.

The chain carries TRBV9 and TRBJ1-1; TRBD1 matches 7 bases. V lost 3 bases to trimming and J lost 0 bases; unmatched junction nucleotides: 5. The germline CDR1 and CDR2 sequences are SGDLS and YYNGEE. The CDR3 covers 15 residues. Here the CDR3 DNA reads TGTGCCAGCAGCGCGGGGGACAGATTGAACACTGAAGCTTTCTTT. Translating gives CASSAGDRLNTEAFF. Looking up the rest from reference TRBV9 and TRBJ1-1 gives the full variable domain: DSGVTQTPKHLITATGQRVTLRCSPRSGDLSVYWYQQSLDQGLQFLIQYYNGEERAKGNILERFSAQQFPDLHSELNLSSLELGDSALYFCASSAGDRLNTEAFFGQGTRLTVV.

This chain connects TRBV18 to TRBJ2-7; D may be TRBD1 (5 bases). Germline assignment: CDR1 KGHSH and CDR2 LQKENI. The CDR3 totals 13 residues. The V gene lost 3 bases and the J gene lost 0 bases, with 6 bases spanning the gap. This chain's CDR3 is CASSPTASYEQYF. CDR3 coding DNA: TGTGCCAGCTCACCGACAGCCTCCTACGAGCAGTACTTC.

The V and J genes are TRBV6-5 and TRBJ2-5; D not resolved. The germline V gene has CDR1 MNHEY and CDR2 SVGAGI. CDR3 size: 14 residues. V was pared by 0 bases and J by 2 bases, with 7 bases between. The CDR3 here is CASSYSLRQETQYF. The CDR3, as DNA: TGTGCCAGCAGTTACTCGTTGAGGCAAGAGACCCAGTACTTC.

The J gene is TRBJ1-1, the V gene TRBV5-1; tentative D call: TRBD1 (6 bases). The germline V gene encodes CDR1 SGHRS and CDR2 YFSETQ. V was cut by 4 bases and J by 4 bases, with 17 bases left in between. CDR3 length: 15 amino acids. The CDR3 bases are TGCGCCAGCAGCAAACAACAGGGTACACTCACTGAAGCTTTCTTT. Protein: CASSKQQGTLTEAFF.

CDR3 nucleotide sequence: TGTGCCAGCAGTTTCCCACAGGGACCCGGAGAGACCCAGTACTTC. It codes for CASSFPQGPGETQYF. The genes are TRBV28 and TRBJ2-5, with D possibly matching TRBD1 (6 bases). Germline values: CDR1 MDHEN, CDR2 SYDVKM. The germline V and J ends were trimmed by 3 bases and 4 bases, with 15 bases remaining between them. This CDR3 has 15 amino acids.

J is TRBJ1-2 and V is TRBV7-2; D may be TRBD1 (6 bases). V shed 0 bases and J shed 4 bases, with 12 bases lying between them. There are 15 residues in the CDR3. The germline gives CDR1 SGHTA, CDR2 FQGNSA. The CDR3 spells CASSLARGIGYGYTF. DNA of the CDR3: TGTGCCAGCAGCTTAGCGAGGGGGATTGGCTATGGCTACACCTTC.

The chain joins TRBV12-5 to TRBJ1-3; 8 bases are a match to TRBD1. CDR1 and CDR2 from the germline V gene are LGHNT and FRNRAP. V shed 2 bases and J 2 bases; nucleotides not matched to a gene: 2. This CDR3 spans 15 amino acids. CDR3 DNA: TGTGCTAGTGGTTTGTCAGGGGGCCCTGGAAACACCATATATTTT. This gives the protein CASGLSGGPGNTIYF.

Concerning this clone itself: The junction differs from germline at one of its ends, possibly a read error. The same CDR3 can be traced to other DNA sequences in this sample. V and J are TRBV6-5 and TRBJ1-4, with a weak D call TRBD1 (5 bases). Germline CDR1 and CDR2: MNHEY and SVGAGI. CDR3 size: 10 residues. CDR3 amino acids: CASIPTGGTW. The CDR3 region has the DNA TGTGCCAGTATCCCGACGGGCGGGACTTGG.

CDR3 protein: CATLRPESNIQYF. The CDR3 DNA is TGTGCCACCCTTAGGCCGGAGTCGAACATTCAGTACTTC. The chain links TRBV10-3 to TRBJ2-4; D ambiguous. V was pared by 10 bases and J by 7 bases, with 17 bases between. Looked up from germline, CDR1 is ENHRY and CDR2 is SYGVKD. The CDR3 is 13 amino acids.

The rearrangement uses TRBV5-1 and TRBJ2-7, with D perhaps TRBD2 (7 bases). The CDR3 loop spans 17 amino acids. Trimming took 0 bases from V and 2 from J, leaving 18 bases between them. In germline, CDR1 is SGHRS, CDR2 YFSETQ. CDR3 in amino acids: CASSLDGGARSPYEQYF. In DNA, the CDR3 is TGCGCCAGCAGCTTGGATGGGGGGGCGAGGTCACCCTACGAGCAGTACTTC.

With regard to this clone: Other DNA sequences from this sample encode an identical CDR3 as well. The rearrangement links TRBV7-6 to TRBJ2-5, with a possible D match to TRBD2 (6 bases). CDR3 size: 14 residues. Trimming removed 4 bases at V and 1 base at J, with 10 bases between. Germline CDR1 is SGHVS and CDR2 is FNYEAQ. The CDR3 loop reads CASSSTSFQETQYF. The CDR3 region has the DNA TGTGCCAGCAGCTCAACTAGCTTCCAAGAGACCCAGTACTTC.

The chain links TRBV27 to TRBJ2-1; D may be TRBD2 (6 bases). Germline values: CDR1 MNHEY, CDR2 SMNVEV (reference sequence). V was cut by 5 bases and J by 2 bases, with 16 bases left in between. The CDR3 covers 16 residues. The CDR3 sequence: CASSPLGGATYNEQFF. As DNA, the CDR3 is TGTGCCAGCAGTCCCCTAGGCGGGGCAACCTACAATGAGCAGTTCTTC.

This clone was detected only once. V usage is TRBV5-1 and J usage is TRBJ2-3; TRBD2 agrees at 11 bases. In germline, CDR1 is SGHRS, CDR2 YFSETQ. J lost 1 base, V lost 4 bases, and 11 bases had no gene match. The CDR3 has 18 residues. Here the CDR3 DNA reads TGCGCCAGCAGCGTAGGGACTAGCGGAGGGGTGGGCACAGATACGCAGTATTTT. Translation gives CASSVGTSGGVGTDTQYF.